Below, one TCR beta chain is given with its context. Its antigen is unknown. A junction end diverges from the germline sequence, so it may reflect a read error. Time point indicated: persistent/refractory GD, antithyroid drugs over 5 years with positive TRAb. Extracted PBMC RNA gave rise to the TCR library. These data belong to a study of regulatory T cells in long-lasting Graves disease. General observations from the study: Persistent Graves' patients had lower TCR diversity than newly diagnosed ones. TRBV28, TRBJ1-2 and TRBJ2-5 were segments that persistent disease favored. Persistent patients shared more public clonotypes (under 3,000) than newly diagnosed patients (around 1,000).

The CDR3 spans 13 residues. The V gene's germline CDR1 is MNHEY and CDR2 SMNVEV (reference sequence). Arm-PCR of CDR3 regions and iRepertoire HTBI primers were the basis on which TCR beta libraries were built. TCRdb re-called the multiplex PCR reads through MiXCR, storing one row per CDR3 protein. The sample yields about 430,000 distinct CDR3 sequences, around 20% seen once. This sequence was found in a female donor with Graves disease. V and J are TRBV27 and TRBJ2-7; D possibly corresponds to TRBD1 (6 bases). The starting material was peripheral blood mononuclear cells (PBMCs), obtained when the disease was refractory, from a patient treated with antithyroid drugs. CDR3 DNA sequence: TGTGCCAGCAGTTGGGCACAGGGCTACGAGCAGTGCTTC. Protein product: CASSWAQGYEQCF.